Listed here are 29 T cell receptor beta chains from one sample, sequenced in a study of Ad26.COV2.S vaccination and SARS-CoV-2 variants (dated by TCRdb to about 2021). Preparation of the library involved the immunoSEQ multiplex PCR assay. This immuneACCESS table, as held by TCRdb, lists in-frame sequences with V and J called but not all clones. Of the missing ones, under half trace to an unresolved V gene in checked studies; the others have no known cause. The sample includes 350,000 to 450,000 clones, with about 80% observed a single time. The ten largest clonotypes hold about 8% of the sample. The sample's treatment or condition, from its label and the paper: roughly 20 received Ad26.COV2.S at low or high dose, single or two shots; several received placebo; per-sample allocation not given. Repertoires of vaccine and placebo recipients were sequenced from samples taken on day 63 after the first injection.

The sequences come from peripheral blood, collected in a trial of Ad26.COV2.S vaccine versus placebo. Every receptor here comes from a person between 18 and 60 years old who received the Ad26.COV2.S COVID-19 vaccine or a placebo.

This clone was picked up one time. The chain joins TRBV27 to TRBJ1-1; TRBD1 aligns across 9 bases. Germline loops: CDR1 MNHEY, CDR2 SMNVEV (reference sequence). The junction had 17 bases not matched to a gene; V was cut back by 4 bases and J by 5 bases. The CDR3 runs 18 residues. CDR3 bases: TGTGCCAGCAGTTCCTTACGTCCCGGGACAGGGTACGGGACTGAAGCTTTCTTT. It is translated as CASSSLRPGTGYGTEAFF.

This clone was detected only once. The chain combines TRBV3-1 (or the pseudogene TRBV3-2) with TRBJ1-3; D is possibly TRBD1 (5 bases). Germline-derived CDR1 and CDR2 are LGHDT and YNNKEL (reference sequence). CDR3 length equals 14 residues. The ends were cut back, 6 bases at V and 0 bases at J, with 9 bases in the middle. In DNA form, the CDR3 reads TGTGCCAGCAGTCCCCAGGGCTCTGGAAACACCATATATTTT. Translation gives CASSPQGSGNTIYF.

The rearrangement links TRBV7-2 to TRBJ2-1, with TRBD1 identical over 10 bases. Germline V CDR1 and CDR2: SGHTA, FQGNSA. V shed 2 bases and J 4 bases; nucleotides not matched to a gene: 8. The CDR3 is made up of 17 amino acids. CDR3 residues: CASSLTARTGGYNEQFF. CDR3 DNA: TGTGCCAGCAGCTTAACGGCACGGACAGGGGGATACAATGAGCAGTTCTTC.

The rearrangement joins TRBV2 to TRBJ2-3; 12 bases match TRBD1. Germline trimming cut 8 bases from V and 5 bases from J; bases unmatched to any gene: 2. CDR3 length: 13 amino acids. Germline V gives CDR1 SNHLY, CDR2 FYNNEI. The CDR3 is CASGDRGRDTQYF. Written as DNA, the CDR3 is TGTGCCAGCGGGGACAGGGGGCGAGATACGCAGTATTTT. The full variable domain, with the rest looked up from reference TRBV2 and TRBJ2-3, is EPEVTQTPSHQVTQMGQEVILRCVPISNHLYFYWYRQILGQKVEFLVSFYNNEISEKSEIFDDQFSVERPDGSNFTLKIRSTKLEDSAMYFCASGDRGRDTQYFGPGTRLTVL.

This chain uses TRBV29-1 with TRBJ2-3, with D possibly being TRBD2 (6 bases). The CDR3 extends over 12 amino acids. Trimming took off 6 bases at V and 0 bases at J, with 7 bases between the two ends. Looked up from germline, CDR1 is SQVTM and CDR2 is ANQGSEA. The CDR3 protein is CSVGTSTDTQYF. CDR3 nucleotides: TGCAGCGTAGGGACTAGCACAGATACGCAGTATTTT.

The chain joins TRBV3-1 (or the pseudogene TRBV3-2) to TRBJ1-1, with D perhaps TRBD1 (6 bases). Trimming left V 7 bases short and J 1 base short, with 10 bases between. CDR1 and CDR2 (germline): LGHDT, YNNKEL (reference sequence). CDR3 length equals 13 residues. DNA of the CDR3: TGTGCCAGCACACAGGGACGGAACACTGAAGCTTTCTTT. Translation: CASTQGRNTEAFF.

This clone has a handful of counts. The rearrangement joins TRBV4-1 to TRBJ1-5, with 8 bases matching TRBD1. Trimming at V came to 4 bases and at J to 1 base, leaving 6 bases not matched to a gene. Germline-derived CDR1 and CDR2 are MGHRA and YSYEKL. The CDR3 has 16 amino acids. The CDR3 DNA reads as TGCGCCAGCAGCCTAGGCGGACAGGGAAGCAATCAGCCCCAGCATTTT. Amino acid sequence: CASSLGGQGSNQPQHF.

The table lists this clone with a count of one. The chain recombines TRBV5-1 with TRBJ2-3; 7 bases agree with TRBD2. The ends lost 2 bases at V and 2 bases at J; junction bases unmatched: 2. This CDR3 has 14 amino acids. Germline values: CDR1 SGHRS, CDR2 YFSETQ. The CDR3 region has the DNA TGCGCCAGCAGCTTCGGGACTACCACAGATACGCAGTATTTT. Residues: CASSFGTTTDTQYF.

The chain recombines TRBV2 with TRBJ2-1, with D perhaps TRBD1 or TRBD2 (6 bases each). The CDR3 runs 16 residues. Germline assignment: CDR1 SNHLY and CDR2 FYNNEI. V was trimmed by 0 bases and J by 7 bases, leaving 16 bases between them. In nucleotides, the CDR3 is TGTGCCAGCAGTGAAGCGCTTCCGAGAGGGGGGAATGAGCAGTTCTTC. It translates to CASSEALPRGGNEQFF.

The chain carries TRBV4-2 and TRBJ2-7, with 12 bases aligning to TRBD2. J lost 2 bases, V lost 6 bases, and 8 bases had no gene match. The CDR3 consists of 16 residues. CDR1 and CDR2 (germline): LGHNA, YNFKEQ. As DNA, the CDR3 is TGTGCCAGCAGTCCCACTAGCGGGGGGACCACCTACGAGCAGTACTTC. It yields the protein CASSPTSGGTTYEQYF.

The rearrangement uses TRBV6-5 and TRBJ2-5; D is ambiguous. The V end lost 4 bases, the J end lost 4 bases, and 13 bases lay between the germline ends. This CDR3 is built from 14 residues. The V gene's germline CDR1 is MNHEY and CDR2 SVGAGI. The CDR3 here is CASSSTGPLETQYF. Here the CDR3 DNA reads TGTGCCAGCAGTTCAACCGGGCCTCTAGAGACCCAGTACTTC.

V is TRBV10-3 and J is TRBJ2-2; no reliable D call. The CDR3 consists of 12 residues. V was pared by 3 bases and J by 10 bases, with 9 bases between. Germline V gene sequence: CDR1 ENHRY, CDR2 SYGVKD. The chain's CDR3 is CAISEFDEELFF. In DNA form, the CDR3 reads TGTGCCATCAGTGAATTCGATGAGGAGCTGTTTTTT.

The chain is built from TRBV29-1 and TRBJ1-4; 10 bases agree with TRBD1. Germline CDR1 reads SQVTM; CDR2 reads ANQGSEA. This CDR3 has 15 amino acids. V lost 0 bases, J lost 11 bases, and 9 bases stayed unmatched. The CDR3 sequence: CSVEDQGQGVRKLFF. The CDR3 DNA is TGCAGCGTTGAAGATCAAGGACAGGGGGTTAGGAAACTGTTTTTT.

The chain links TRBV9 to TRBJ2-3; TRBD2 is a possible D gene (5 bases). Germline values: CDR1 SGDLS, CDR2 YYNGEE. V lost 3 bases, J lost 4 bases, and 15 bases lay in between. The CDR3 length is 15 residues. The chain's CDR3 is CASSASTRSADTQYF. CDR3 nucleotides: TGTGCCAGCAGCGCTTCAACTAGAAGTGCAGATACGCAGTATTTT.

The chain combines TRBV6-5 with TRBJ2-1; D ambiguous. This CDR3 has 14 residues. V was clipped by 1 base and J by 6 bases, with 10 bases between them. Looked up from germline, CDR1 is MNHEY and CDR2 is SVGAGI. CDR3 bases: TGTGCCAGCAGTTACTATCCGTCTCCCAATGAGCAGTTCTTC. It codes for CASSYYPSPNEQFF.

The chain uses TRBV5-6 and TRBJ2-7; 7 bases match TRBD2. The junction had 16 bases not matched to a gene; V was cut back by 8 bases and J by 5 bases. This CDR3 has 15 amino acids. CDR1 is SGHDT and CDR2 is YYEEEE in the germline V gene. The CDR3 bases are TGTGCCAGGCCCCCCCCTGGGAGGGTTAGTGACGAGCAGTACTTC. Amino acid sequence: CARPPPGRVSDEQYF.

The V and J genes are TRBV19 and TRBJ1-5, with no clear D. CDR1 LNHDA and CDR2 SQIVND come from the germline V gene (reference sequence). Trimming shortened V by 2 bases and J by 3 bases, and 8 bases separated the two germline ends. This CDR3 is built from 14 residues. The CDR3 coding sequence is TGTGCCAGTAGTATAAGGAAGGCCAATCAGCCCCAGCATTTT. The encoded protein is CASSIRKANQPQHF.

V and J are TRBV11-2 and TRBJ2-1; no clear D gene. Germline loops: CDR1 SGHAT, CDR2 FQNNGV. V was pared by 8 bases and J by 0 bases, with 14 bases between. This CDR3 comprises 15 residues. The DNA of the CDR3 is TGTGCCAGCGATGGACGGCTTAGCTCCTACAATGAGCAGTTCTTC. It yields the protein CASDGRLSSYNEQFF.

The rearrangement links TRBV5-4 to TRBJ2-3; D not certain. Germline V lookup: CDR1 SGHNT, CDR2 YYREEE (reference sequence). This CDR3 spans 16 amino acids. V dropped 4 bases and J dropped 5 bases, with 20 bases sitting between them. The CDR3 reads CASSPGAGAKRDTQYF. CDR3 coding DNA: TGTGCCAGCAGCCCTGGAGCAGGCGCTAAGAGAGATACGCAGTATTTT.

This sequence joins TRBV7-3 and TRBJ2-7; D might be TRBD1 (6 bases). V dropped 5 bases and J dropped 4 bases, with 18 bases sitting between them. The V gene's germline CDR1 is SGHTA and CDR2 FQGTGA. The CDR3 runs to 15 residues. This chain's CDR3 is CASSPRGTILYEQYF. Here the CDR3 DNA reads TGTGCCAGCAGCCCAAGAGGGACAATTCTGTACGAGCAGTACTTC.

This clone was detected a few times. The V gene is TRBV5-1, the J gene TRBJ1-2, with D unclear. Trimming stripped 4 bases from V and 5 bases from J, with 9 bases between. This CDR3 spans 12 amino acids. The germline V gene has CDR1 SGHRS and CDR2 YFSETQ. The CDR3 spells CASSGQEYGYTF. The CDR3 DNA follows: TGCGCCAGCAGCGGGCAGGAATATGGCTACACCTTC. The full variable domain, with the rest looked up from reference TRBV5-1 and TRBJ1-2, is KAGVTQTPRYLIKTRGQQVTLSCSPISGHRSVSWYQQTPGQGLQFLFEYFSETQRNKGNFPGRFSGRQFSNSRSEMNVSTLELGDSALYLCASSGQEYGYTFGSGTRLTVV.

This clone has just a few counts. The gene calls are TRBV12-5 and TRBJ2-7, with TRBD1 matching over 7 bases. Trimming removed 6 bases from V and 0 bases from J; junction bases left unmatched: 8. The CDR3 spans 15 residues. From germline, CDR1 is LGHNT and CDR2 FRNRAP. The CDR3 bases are TGTGCTAGTGGAGCCGGGACAGTATCCTCCTACGAGCAGTACTTC. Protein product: CASGAGTVSSYEQYF.

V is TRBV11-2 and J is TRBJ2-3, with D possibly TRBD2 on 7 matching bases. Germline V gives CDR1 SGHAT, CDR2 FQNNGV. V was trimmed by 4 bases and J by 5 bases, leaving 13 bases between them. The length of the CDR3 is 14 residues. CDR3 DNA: TGTGCCAGCAGCTGGGCGGGGGCGCGAGATACGCAGTATTTT. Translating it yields CASSWAGARDTQYF.

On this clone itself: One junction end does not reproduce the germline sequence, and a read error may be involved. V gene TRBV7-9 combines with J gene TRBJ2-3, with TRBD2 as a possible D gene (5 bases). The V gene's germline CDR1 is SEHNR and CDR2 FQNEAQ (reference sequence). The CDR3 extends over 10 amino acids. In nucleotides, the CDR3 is TGTGCCAGCAGCCCCGGACTCTCCCTTTTT. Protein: CASSPGLSLF.

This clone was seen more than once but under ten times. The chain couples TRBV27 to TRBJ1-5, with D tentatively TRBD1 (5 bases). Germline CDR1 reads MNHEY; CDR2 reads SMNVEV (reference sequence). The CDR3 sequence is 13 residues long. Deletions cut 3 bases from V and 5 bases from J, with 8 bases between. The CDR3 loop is CASSLVRDQPQHF. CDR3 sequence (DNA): TGTGCCAGCAGTTTGGTCAGGGATCAGCCCCAGCATTTT.

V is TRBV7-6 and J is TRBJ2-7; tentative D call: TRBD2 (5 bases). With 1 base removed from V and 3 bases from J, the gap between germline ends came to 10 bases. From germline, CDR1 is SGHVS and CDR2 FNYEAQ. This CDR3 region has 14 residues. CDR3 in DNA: TGTGCCAGCAGCTTAGGTCTCGGACTCTACGAGCAGTACTTC. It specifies CASSLGLGLYEQYF.

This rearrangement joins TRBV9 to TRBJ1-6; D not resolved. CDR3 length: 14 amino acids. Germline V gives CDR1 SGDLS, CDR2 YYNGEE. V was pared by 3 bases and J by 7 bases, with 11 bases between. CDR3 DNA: TGTGCCAGCAGCGCGTGGAGTGGAAATTCACCCCTCCACTTT. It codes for CASSAWSGNSPLHF.

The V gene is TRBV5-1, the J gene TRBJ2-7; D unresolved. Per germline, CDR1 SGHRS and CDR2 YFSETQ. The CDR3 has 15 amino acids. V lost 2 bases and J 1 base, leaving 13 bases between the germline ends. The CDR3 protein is CASSLAPTESYEQYF. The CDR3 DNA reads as TGCGCCAGCAGCTTAGCGCCCACGGAGTCCTACGAGCAGTACTTC.

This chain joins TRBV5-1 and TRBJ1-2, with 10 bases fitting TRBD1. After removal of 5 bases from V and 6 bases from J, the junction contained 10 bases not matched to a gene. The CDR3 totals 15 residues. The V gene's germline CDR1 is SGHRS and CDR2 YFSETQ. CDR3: CASRSNPGTGDGYTF. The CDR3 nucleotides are TGCGCCAGCAGATCAAACCCCGGGACAGGGGATGGCTACACCTTC.